This paragraph covers one TCR beta chain sequence. The antigen is not known. This sample was included in a study of T cells in Graves' hyperthyroidism and ophthalmopathy. Those with hyperthyroidism were 18 to 65 years old, newly diagnosed, and ill for under 2 months. Each diagnosis drew on symptoms, thyroxine, TRAb, thyroid ultrasound and orbital computed tomography findings. There were TCR beta CDR3 regions amplified from RNA transcripts. Primed by the HTBI set, a first-round RT-PCR was run on the TCR CDR3. TCRdb redid the calling of the multiplex PCR reads with MiXCR, one entry per CDR3 protein. Of approximately 590,000 distinct CDR3 sequences in the sample, more than 15% were seen once. V shed 3 bases, J shed 9 bases, and the junction held 5 bases outside the gene matches. This CDR3 spans 14 amino acids. Germline CDR1 MGHRA, CDR2 YSYEKL. Study observations and caveats: Blood held most thyroid clonotypes expanded above 0.001 frequency.

The chain couples TRBV4-1 to TRBJ2-1; TRBD1 aligns across 10 bases. The sample was blood. This TCR was sampled from a woman aged 25-40 years with Graves' hyperthyroidism. The chain's CDR3 is CASSQLDRGSEQFF. CDR3 sequence (DNA): TGCGCCAGCAGCCAGTTGGACAGGGGGAGTGAGCAGTTCTTC.